This TCR beta chain was captured by sequencing in a study of post-analysis software for immune sequencing data. Turning to the study itself: There were relapsing-remitting, secondary progressive and progressive-relapsing multiple sclerosis among the disease courses included. Overall study results and limits: Controls significantly exceeded multiple sclerosis patients in normalized Chao1 diversity. With F measure, samples from one preparation batch clustered together strongly. Patients showed TRBV5-6, TRBV5-1 and TRBV20-1 among about five TRBV segments more frequent than in controls.

TCR beta cDNA libraries included unique molecular identifiers. The authors obtained 500,000 or so cDNA molecules from about 0.94 to 9.7 million T cells. One entry per CDR3 protein results from TCRdb running MiXCR on the PCR reads. The table has 650,000 to 900,000 distinct CDR3 sequences, roughly 50% seen once. This CDR3 is built from 11 residues. Germline trimming cut 8 bases from V and 12 bases from J; bases unmatched to any gene: 6. Germline V gene lookup returns CDR1 MDHEN and CDR2 SYDVKM. A remark on this clonotype: Its target is not known.

The rearrangement links TRBV28 to TRBJ2-3, with 9 positions matching TRBD1. The sequence was obtained from a girl aged 10-17 years with multiple sclerosis. The sequencing sample was made of blood. In DNA form, the CDR3 reads TGTGCCAGCGTGGACAGGGGACATCAGTATTTT. It codes for CASVDRGHQYF.